Below, one T cell receptor beta chain is given with its context. The sample originates from a study of blood T cell repertoires in COVID-19. Study background: Italy, Spain and the United States were the sources of the convalescent and acute COVID-19 samples. From T cells, B-cell-depleted T cells, or PBMCs came the material, which was cDNA or gDNA.

Source study methods: Amplification from reference gene primers served as the basis for estimated nucleated cell counts. Assay: immunoSEQ multiplex PCR; the TCRdb copy retains only in-frame clones and omits some. V and J calls and clone size come straight from that table; D and trimming were deduced from the DNA. Here the sample spans approximately 63,000 clones, 91% being singletons. Looked up from germline, CDR1 is SNHLY and CDR2 is FYNNEI. V was pared by 8 bases and J by 6 bases, with 10 bases between. The CDR3 covers 12 residues. The clonotype comes from a human donor in a cohort sampled during active COVID-19. The chain is built from TRBV2 and TRBJ2-2; D is unclear. The specimen was peripheral blood. CDR3: CASCYFAGELFF. The CDR3 DNA follows: TGTGCCAGCTGTTACTTTGCCGGGGAGCTGTTTTTT.